The 5 T cell receptor beta chains reported below all come from one sample, sequenced in a study of cytomegalovirus exposure and HLA in healthy donors. PCR amplification relied on 60 Vbeta primers (plus 13 Jbeta primers). Some clones are missing from TCRdb's copy, which holds only in-frame ones; the method was immunoSEQ multiplex PCR. The top ten hold more than 0.6% of the sample, which has fewer than 250,000 clones, roughly 88% seen once. Sequenced: PBMCs. These receptors all stem from a boy aged 2 to 10 in good health and CMV-seronegative.

CDR3 amino acids: CASSPGGLAGGRNEQFF. CDR3 sequence (DNA): TGCGCCAGCAGCCCCGGAGGGTTAGCGGGGGGGCGGAATGAGCAGTTCTTC. This chain links TRBV5-1 with TRBJ2-1; 11 bases align to TRBD2. The CDR3 extends over 17 amino acids. V gave up 4 bases and J gave up 7 bases; unmatched junction bases: 13. The V gene's germline CDR1 is SGHRS and CDR2 YFSETQ.

The gene calls are TRBV5-4 and TRBJ2-3; 13 nucleotides match TRBD2. Germline loops: CDR1 SGHNT, CDR2 YYREEE (reference sequence). The CDR3 loop spans 15 amino acids. Unmatched junction bases numbered 3, after V lost 4 bases and J lost 4 bases. The CDR3 here is CASSPTSGGPDTQYF. Written as DNA, the CDR3 is TGTGCCAGCAGCCCGACTAGCGGGGGGCCAGATACGCAGTATTTT. Drawing the rest from reference TRBV5-4 and TRBJ2-3, the complete variable domain is ETGVTQSPTHLIKTRGQQVTLRCSSQSGHNTVSWYQQALGQGPQFIFQYYREEENGRGNFPPRFSGLQFPNYSSELNVNALELDDSALYLCASSPTSGGPDTQYFGPGTRLTVL.

V is TRBV6-5 and J is TRBJ1-2; 9 bases agree with TRBD1. In germline, CDR1 is MNHEY, CDR2 SVGAGI. This CDR3 has 16 amino acids. Trimming at V came to 1 base and at J to 6 bases, leaving 9 bases not matched to a gene. CDR3 nucleotides: TGTGCCAGCAGTTACTTTCTCCGGGACAGGGAGGATGGCTACACCTTC. This sequence encodes CASSYFLRDREDGYTF.

V usage is TRBV9 and J usage is TRBJ2-7; 9 nucleotides align to TRBD1. Germline assignment: CDR1 SGDLS and CDR2 YYNGEE. CDR3 length: 15 amino acids. With V trimmed by 4 bases and J by 5 bases, 10 bases remained unmatched. The CDR3 region has the DNA TGTGCCAGCAGCACCTACGGGACAGGGTGGAACGAGCAGTACTTC. It encodes CASSTYGTGWNEQYF.

V usage is TRBV30 and J usage is TRBJ1-3, with D unclear. The germline V gene encodes CDR1 GTSNPN and CDR2 SVGIG (reference sequence). This CDR3 region has 12 residues. The CDR3 is CGASDSGNTIYF. For the CDR3, the DNA is TGTGGTGCTTCAGACTCTGGAAACACCATATATTTT.